This T cell receptor (beta chain) stems from a study of cytomegalovirus exposure and HLA in healthy donors. Use of 60 Vbeta and 13 Jbeta primers characterized the PCR. Data came from immunoSEQ multiplex PCR; TCRdb stores just in-frame clones and leaves some out. The repertoire holds 180,000 or so clones, with about 75% as singletons. The germline CDR1 and CDR2 sequences are GTSNPN and SVGIG (reference sequence). The CDR3 sequence is 17 residues long. After removal of 6 bases from V and 8 bases from J, the junction contained 19 bases not matched to a gene. Overall study results and limits: In a later analysis, common viral pathogens appeared linked to several of the most significant clusters. Owing to their indistinguishability, certain V segments, notably TRBV6-2 and TRBV6-3, were excluded. In a later analysis, a genetic analysis reported fewer productive-TCR N-insertions in an Asian-associated ancestry cluster than the cohort average. No immune exposure information besides CMV serostatus was available.

As to this clone: Its antigen remains unidentified. The missing conserved phenylalanine or tryptophan at the end of this CDR3 makes a read error likely.

V usage is TRBV30 and J usage is TRBJ1-6; 7 nucleotides line up with TRBD1. The clonotype comes from a man aged 50 or older in good health and CMV-seropositive. The specimen sequenced was PBMCs. In DNA, the CDR3 is TGTGCCTGTACTGCCCTGGGATCAGGGGGATTGGATTCACCCCTCCACCTT. The encoded protein is CACTALGSGGLDSPLHL.